A selection of T cell receptor beta chains follows, all from one sample in a study of shared clonotypes between healthy human individuals. Assay: immunoSEQ multiplex PCR; the TCRdb copy retains only in-frame clones and omits some. The table records fewer than 1.6 million clones, just under 99% of them present only once. The sequenced sample was naive CD4+ T cells sorted from blood. Receptors were obtained from a man aged 30 to 39 in good health. CDR3s include the opening cysteine and the closing phenylalanine or tryptophan. The D gene is left open where the match is weak. Not every row has a clone size; where given, it reads once, few, many or a size class.

V	D	J	size	CDR3	DNA
TRBV15	-	TRBJ1-5	-	CATSTGEAIQPQHF	TGTGCCACCAGTACCGGGGAGGCGATTCAGCCCCAGCATTTT
TRBV29-1	-	TRBJ2-5	-	CSFTVAQETQYF	TGCAGCTTTACAGTGGCCCAAGAGACCCAGTACTTC
TRBV10-1	-	TRBJ2-3	-	CASSRTVGTDTQYF	TGCGCCAGCAGTAGGACGGTGGGCACAGATACGCAGTATTTT
TRBV19	TRBD2	TRBJ2-1	once	CASSIRTSGSSYNEQFF	TGTGCCAGTAGTATCCGGACTAGCGGCAGCTCCTACAATGAGCAGTTCTTC
TRBV29-1	TRBD2	TRBJ2-1	-	CSVVGTSVYNEQFF	TGCAGCGTTGTGGGGACTAGCGTTTACAATGAGCAGTTCTTC
TRBV25-1	-	TRBJ2-1	-	CASSGGSGRVGNEQFF	TGTGCCAGCAGTGGGGGATCGGGACGGGTGGGCAATGAGCAGTTCTTC
TRBV18	-	TRBJ2-2	-	CASLQVLGTGELFF	TGTGCCAGCTTACAGGTTCTTGGTACCGGGGAGCTGTTTTTT
TRBV7-8	TRBD2	TRBJ2-7	once	CASSSRDSRNGLAGPSGEQYF	TGTGCCAGCAGCTCCCGGGACAGTCGAAACGGACTAGCGGGTCCTTCCGGCGAGCAGTACTTC
TRBV10-3	-	TRBJ1-1	-	CAISESYRTGNTEAFF	TGTGCCATCAGTGAGTCTTATAGGACGGGGAACACTGAAGCTTTCTTT
TRBV13	-	TRBJ1-2	-	CASSPTGELAYGYTF	TGTGCCAGCAGCCCAACGGGGGAGCTAGCCTATGGCTACACCTTC
TRBV19	-	TRBJ1-1	-	CASSIDPGWVNTEAFF	TGTGCCAGTAGTATAGATCCGGGTTGGGTGAACACTGAAGCTTTCTTT
TRBV7-2	TRBD2	TRBJ2-1	-	CASSPLRTSVYNEQFF	TGTGCCAGCAGCCCGCTTAGGACTAGCGTCTACAATGAGCAGTTCTTC
TRBV7-9	TRBD2	TRBJ2-1	-	CAIRFAGARGNEQFF	TGTGCCATAAGATTTGCGGGAGCGCGGGGCAATGAGCAGTTCTTC